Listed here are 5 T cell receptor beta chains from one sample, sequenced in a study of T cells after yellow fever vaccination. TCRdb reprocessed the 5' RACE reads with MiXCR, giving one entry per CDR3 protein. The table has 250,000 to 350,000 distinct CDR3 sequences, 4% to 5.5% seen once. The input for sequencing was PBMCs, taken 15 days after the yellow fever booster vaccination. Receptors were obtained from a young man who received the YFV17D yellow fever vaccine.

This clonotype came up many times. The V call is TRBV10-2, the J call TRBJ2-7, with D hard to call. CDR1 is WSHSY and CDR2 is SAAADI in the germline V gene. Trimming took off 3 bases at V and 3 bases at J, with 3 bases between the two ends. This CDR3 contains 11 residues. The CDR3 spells CASSDLYEQYF. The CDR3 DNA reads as TGCGCCAGCAGTGACCTCTACGAGCAGTACTTC.

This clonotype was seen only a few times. CDR3 nucleotide sequence: TGTGCCAGCAGCTTAGCCCGTAATAGCGGTGAAGCTTTCTTT. Translated: CASSLARNSGEAFF. The gene calls are TRBV7-2 and TRBJ1-1, with D uncertain. V was trimmed by 0 bases and J by 7 bases, leaving 12 bases between them. From germline, CDR1 is SGHTA and CDR2 FQGNSA. This CDR3 contains 14 residues.

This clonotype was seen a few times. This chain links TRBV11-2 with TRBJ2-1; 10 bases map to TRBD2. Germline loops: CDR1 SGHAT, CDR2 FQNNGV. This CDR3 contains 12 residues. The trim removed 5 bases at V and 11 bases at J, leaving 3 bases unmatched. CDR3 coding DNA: TGTGCCAGCAGCGGGACTAGCGCAAAGCAGTTCTTC. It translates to CASSGTSAKQFF. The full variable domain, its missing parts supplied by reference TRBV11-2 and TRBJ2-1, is EAGVAQSPRYKIIEKRQSVAFWCNPISGHATLYWYQQILGQGPKLLIQFQNNGVVDDSQLPKDRFSAERLKGVDSTLKIQPAKLEDSAVYLCASSGTSAKQFFGPGTRLTVL.

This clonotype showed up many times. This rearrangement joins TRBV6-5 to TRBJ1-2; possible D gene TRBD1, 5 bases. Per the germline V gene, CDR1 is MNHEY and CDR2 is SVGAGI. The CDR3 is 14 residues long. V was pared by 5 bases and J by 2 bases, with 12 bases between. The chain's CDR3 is CASSRGRVNYGYTF. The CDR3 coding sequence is TGTGCCAGCAGTAGGGGCAGGGTCAACTATGGCTACACCTTC.

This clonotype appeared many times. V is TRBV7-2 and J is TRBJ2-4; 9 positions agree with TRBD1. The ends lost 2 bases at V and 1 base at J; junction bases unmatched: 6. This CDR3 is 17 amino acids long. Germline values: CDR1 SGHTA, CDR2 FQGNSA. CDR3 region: CASSLSQGQGAKNIQYF. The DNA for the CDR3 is TGTGCCAGCAGCTTATCCCAAGGACAGGGGGCCAAAAACATTCAGTACTTC.